Listed below are T cell receptor beta chains from one sample, sequenced in a study of blood T cell repertoires in COVID-19. Clones were sequenced by immunoSEQ multiplex PCR, and TCRdb holds only the in-frame ones, with some missing. This repertoire shows 150,000 or so clones, about 79% found once; its top ten account for 2.5% to 3%. The sequenced material came from PBMCs or T cells enriched from blood (not recorded which). The receptors shown here come from a woman aged 45-60 years who had recovered from COVID-19. Both conserved end residues are part of each CDR3. Clone size is given for some rows only: seen once, a few or many times, or a class if the clone is expanded.

clone size: few
J gene: TRBJ1-1
V gene: TRBV28
CDR3 protein: CASSSLGEVNTEAFF

clone size: .
J gene: TRBJ2-1
V gene: TRBV3-1/TRBV3-2
CDR3 protein: CASSPLGVYNEQFF

clone size: once
J gene: TRBJ2-3
V gene: TRBV12-2
CDR3 protein: CASRLGTSGCTDTQYF

clone size: .
J gene: TRBJ1-2
V gene: TRBV2
CDR3 protein: CASVVVARGGYTF

clone size: .
J gene: TRBJ2-7
V gene: TRBV5-1
CDR3 protein: CASSSGGYEQYF

clone size: .
J gene: TRBJ1-1
V gene: TRBV18
CDR3 protein: CASSAGGTEAFF

clone size: once
J gene: TRBJ1-2
V gene: TRBV5-1
CDR3 protein: CASTSGGLGYGYTF

clone size: .
J gene: TRBJ2-5
V gene: TRBV30
CDR3 protein: CAWTGQQETQYF

clone size: few
J gene: TRBJ1-5
V gene: TRBV28
CDR3 protein: CASTLGHGSNQPQHF

clone size: .
J gene: TRBJ2-5
V gene: TRBV19
CDR3 protein: CASSDSVGSVETQYF

clone size: .
J gene: TRBJ2-6
V gene: TRBV5-5
CDR3 protein: CASSSDRGSGANVLTF

clone size: .
J gene: TRBJ2-1
V gene: TRBV24-1
CDR3 protein: CATSEMTSGRSYNEQFF

clone size: .
J gene: TRBJ2-5
V gene: TRBV6-6
CDR3 protein: CATLPLRGEKETQYF

clone size: .
J gene: TRBJ2-7
V gene: TRBV6-4
CDR3 protein: CASSDTTSGIDEQYF

clone size: .
J gene: TRBJ2-7
V gene: TRBV30
CDR3 protein: CAWTDSPTNEQYF